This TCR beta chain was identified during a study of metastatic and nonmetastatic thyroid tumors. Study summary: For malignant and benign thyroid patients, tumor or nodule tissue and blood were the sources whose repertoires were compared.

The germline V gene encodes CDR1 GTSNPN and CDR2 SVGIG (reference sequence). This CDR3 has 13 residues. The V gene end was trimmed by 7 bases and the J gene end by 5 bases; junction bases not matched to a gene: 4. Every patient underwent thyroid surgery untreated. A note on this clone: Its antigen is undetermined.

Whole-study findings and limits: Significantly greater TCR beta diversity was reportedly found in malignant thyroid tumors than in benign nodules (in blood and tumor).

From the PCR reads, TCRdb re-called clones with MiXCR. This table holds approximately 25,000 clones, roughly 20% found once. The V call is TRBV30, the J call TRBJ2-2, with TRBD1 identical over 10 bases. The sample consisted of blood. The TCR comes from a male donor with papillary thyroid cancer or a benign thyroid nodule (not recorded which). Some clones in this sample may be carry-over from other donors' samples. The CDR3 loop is CAYPGQGTGELFF. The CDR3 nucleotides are TGTGCCTACCCGGGACAGGGGACCGGGGAGCTGTTTTTT.